The 30 T cell receptor beta chains presented below share a single source sample, sequenced in a study of molecular identifiers for immune sequencing clone quantification. TCRdb processed the PCR reads anew with MiXCR; each CDR3 protein has one entry. The repertoire holds about 640,000 distinct CDR3 sequences, with 15% to 20% as singletons. The material sequenced was naive CD8+ T cells from blood, with Jurkat cell RNA spiked in. Subset denoted: FACS-sorted CD8+CD4-CCR7+CD45RA+ naive T cells. These receptor sequences come from a human donor in good health. Some libraries in this study had Jurkat cell RNA spiked in.

This clonotype showed up just a few times. This chain links TRBV4-3 with TRBJ1-2; the match to TRBD1 covers 10 bases. Per germline, CDR1 LGHNA and CDR2 YSLEER. The CDR3 totals 17 residues. Trimming removed 1 base from V and 0 bases from J; junction bases left unmatched: 5. The CDR3 here is CASSQGTGGRTNYGYTF. Here the CDR3 DNA reads TGCGCCAGCAGCCAAGGGACAGGGGGAAGGACTAACTATGGCTACACCTTC.

This clonotype was counted ten times or more. The DNA of the CDR3 is TGCGCCAGCAGCTGGGGGCCGGGGACAGGGGAAGAGACCCAGTACTTC. This encodes CASSWGPGTGEETQYF. This chain connects TRBV5-1 to TRBJ2-5; 10 positions agree with TRBD1. This CDR3 comprises 16 residues. Germline CDR1 is SGHRS and CDR2 is YFSETQ. Losses at the gene ends were 3 bases for V and 3 bases for J; bases not matched to a gene: 8.

This clonotype was detected many times. This chain links TRBV7-9 with TRBJ2-3; 7 bases align to TRBD2. From germline, CDR1 is SEHNR and CDR2 FQNEAQ (reference sequence). With V trimmed by 6 bases and J by 6 bases, 6 bases remained unmatched. This CDR3 comprises 13 residues. The CDR3 DNA is TGTGCCAGCAGATCCGGACTAGAGGATACGCAGTATTTT. Protein sequence: CASRSGLEDTQYF.

V and J are TRBV2 and TRBJ2-7; weak D call: TRBD2 (6 bases). Germline V CDR1 and CDR2: SNHLY, FYNNEI. Trimming shortened V by 1 base and J by 6 bases, and 22 bases separated the two germline ends. The CDR3 is made up of 17 amino acids. In DNA form, the CDR3 reads TGTGCCAGCAGTGAAGAGAGCGGGTCTCTAAACCTCGGCGAGCAGTACTTC. Translated, it gives CASSEESGSLNLGEQYF.

This clonotype was recorded at least ten times. This sequence joins TRBV7-2 and TRBJ2-2; 7 bases are a match to TRBD2. The V gene's germline CDR1 is SGHTA and CDR2 FQGNSA. CDR3 length: 15 amino acids. V lost 5 bases and J lost 0; bases outside the gene matches: 3. CDR3 sequence (DNA): TGTGCCAGCAGCCTTGGGGGGGCGAACACCGGGGAGCTGTTTTTT. Translation: CASSLGGANTGELFF.

This clonotype was counted ten times or more. The chain couples TRBV30 to TRBJ2-3; 9 bases are shared with TRBD1. Unmatched junction bases numbered 6, after V lost 0 bases and J lost 8 bases. CDR1 is GTSNPN and CDR2 is SVGIG in the germline V gene (reference sequence). There are 14 residues in the CDR3. CDR3 loop: CAWSVGQGHSTQYF. The CDR3 coding sequence is TGTGCCTGGAGTGTGGGACAGGGTCATAGTACGCAGTATTTT. Together with reference TRBV30 and TRBJ2-3, the CDR3 gives the full variable domain: SQTIHQWPATLVQPVGSPLSLECTVEGTSNPNLYWYRQAAGRGLQLLFYSVGIGQISSEVPQNLSASRPQDRQFILSSKKLLLSDSGFYLCAWSVGQGHSTQYFGPGTRLTVL.

About this clonotype itself: A much larger clone is a single base away; this may be a read error. The CDR3 ends on some other residue instead of the conserved phenylalanine or tryptophan, so this is likely a read error. V usage is TRBV4-3 and J usage is TRBJ2-7; the match to TRBD1 covers 8 bases. The CDR3 is made up of 14 amino acids. Per the germline V gene, CDR1 is LGHNA and CDR2 is YSLEER. The V and J ends lost 1 base and 7 bases, in that order; junction bases with no gene match: 6. DNA of the CDR3: TGCGCCAGCAGCCAAGGACAGGGGTTTGGGGAGCAGTACCTC. This sequence encodes CASSQGQGFGEQYL.

About this clonotype: It is likely a read error, because the conserved phenylalanine at the end of the CDR3 is missing. V gene TRBV4-1 combines with J gene TRBJ2-7; D gene ambiguous. Germline values: CDR1 MGHRA, CDR2 YSYEKL. V lost 1 base to trimming and J lost 0 bases, with 7 bases between them. The CDR3 has 14 amino acids. The CDR3 DNA follows: TGCGCCAGCAGCCAAGGACACTACTCCTACGAGCAGTACTCC. Its translation: CASSQGHYSYEQYS.

This clonotype has ten or more counts. This sequence joins TRBV19 and TRBJ2-7, with a possible D match to TRBD1 (6 bases). Germline CDR1 and CDR2: LNHDA and SQIVND (reference sequence). The CDR3 sequence is 15 residues long. The V and J ends lost 1 base and 1 base respectively, with 11 bases between them. This CDR3 reads CASSIGYRESYEQYF. The DNA for the CDR3 is TGTGCCAGTAGTATAGGCTACAGGGAGTCCTACGAGCAGTACTTC.

The chain links TRBV18 to TRBJ2-1; perhaps D is TRBD1 or TRBD2 (5 bases each). Per the germline V gene, CDR1 is KGHSH and CDR2 is LQKENI. V was cut by 4 bases and J by 3 bases, with 19 bases left in between. The CDR3 consists of 17 residues. The CDR3 sequence is CASSQSAGAGVYNEQFF. The CDR3 bases are TGTGCCAGCTCACAAAGCGCCGGGGCAGGAGTCTACAATGAGCAGTTCTTC.

Many counts were recorded for this clonotype. J is TRBJ2-7 and V is TRBV19; 13 positions agree with TRBD2. Germline V gene lookup returns CDR1 LNHDA and CDR2 SQIVND (reference sequence). V gave up 9 bases and J gave up 7 bases; unmatched junction bases: 12. This CDR3 has 15 residues. The chain's CDR3 is CASSIGLAGAYEQYF. The CDR3 DNA follows: TGTGCCAGCAGCATAGGACTAGCGGGAGCTTATGAGCAGTACTTC.

The rearrangement links TRBV11-2 to TRBJ1-2, with D possibly TRBD1 on 5 matching bases. The CDR3 is 17 amino acids. Trimming took 0 bases from V and 3 from J, leaving 17 bases between them. Looked up from germline, CDR1 is SGHAT and CDR2 is FQNNGV. The CDR3 region has the DNA TGTGCCAGCAGCTTAGATTGGGGACGTCAGGGCCACTATGGCTACACCTTC. Its protein is CASSLDWGRQGHYGYTF.

In this sample, this clonotype turned up a few times. The junction does not match germline at one end; this may be a read error. The V call is TRBV6-5, the J call TRBJ2-7, with a weak D call TRBD2 (6 bases). Germline V gives CDR1 MNHEY, CDR2 SVGAGI. CDR3 size: 16 residues. The CDR3 coding sequence is TGTGCCAGCGGTTACTCGAAACTAGCCATCTCCTACGAGCAGTACTTC. It codes for CASGYSKLAISYEQYF.

At least ten counts were recorded for this clonotype. The chain links TRBV6-6 to TRBJ2-5; 14 nucleotides line up with TRBD2. The CDR3 is 16 amino acids. Germline V gene data show CDR1 as MNHNY and CDR2 as SVGAGI (reference sequence). The junction had 3 bases not matched to a gene; V was cut back by 4 bases and J by 2 bases. This CDR3 reads CASSWTSGGLQETQYF. In DNA, the CDR3 is TGTGCCAGCAGTTGGACTAGCGGGGGGTTGCAAGAGACCCAGTACTTC.

Worth noting for this clonotype: A much larger clone lies a single base off, so this may be a read error. The CDR3 sequence is CASRQDGDQPRHF. In DNA form, the CDR3 reads TGTGCCAGCAGGCAGGACGGGGATCAGCCCCGGCATTTT. The chain has TRBV6-1 and TRBJ1-5; no clear D gene. The germline V gene encodes CDR1 MNHNS and CDR2 SASEGT. The CDR3 length is 13 residues.

This chain links TRBV4-3 with TRBJ1-2; possibly TRBD1 for D (6 bases). Trimming shortened V by 0 bases and J by 6 bases, and 14 bases separated the two germline ends. CDR1 is LGHNA, CDR2 YSLEER, per germline. The CDR3 loop spans 15 amino acids. The CDR3 reads CASSQDRVGGNGYTF. The CDR3 DNA sequence: TGCGCCAGCAGCCAAGATCGAGTAGGGGGTAATGGCTACACCTTC.

This clonotype was detected many times. This rearrangement joins TRBV5-5 to TRBJ2-1; TRBD2 aligns across 7 bases. The CDR3 loop spans 15 amino acids. Trimming cost V 2 bases and J 7 bases; bases outside gene matches: 9. Germline V CDR1 and CDR2: SGHKS, YYEKEE (reference sequence). The CDR3 loop is CASSFGGSPINEQFF. DNA of the CDR3: TGTGCCAGCAGCTTCGGCGGGAGCCCCATTAATGAGCAGTTCTTC. Combining the CDR3 with reference TRBV5-5 and TRBJ2-1 gives the whole variable domain DAGVTQSPTHLIKTRGQQVTLRCSPISGHKSVSWYQQVLGQGPQFIFQYYEKEERGRGNFPDRFSARQFPNYSSELNVNALLLGDSALYLCASSFGGSPINEQFFGPGTRLTVL.

Ten or more counts support this clonotype. V usage is TRBV20-1 and J usage is TRBJ1-5, with D unclear. The V gene lost 5 bases and the J gene lost 4 bases, with 15 bases spanning the gap. This CDR3 comprises 14 residues. The germline V gene has CDR1 DFQATT and CDR2 SNEGSKA (reference sequence). CDR3 DNA: TGCAGTGCTCAGATGGGCAGGAGGAATCAGCCCCAGCATTTT. Encoded protein: CSAQMGRRNQPQHF.

This clonotype was seen repeatedly, ten times or more. V usage is TRBV28 and J usage is TRBJ1-6; the match to TRBD1 covers 10 bases. This CDR3 contains 15 residues. Germline CDR1 is MDHEN and CDR2 is SYDVKM. V lost 4 bases and J lost 10; bases outside the gene matches: 7. The CDR3 is CASSWTGGAESPLHF. The CDR3 DNA sequence: TGTGCCAGCAGTTGGACAGGGGGTGCGGAATCACCCCTCCACTTT.

There are a few counts of this clonotype. This chain links TRBV5-1 with TRBJ2-7; 10 nucleotides agree with TRBD1. After removal of 3 bases from V and 3 bases from J, the junction contained 12 bases not matched to a gene. CDR3 length: 17 residues. Germline V gene data show CDR1 as SGHRS and CDR2 as YFSETQ. CDR3: CASSSSPGTGEYYEQYF. The DNA of the CDR3 is TGCGCCAGCAGCTCGTCCCCCGGGACAGGGGAATACTACGAGCAGTACTTC.

This clonotype was detected many times. This chain connects TRBV6-2 or TRBV6-3 to TRBJ2-2; D is unclear. The CDR3 spans 13 residues. V lost 4 bases to trimming and J lost 6 bases, with 9 bases between them. Germline V gives CDR1 MNHEY, CDR2 SVGEGT. DNA of the CDR3: TGTGCCAGCAGTTTAGCCGGAGCCGGGGAGCTGTTTTTT. It is translated as CASSLAGAGELFF.

The rearrangement joins TRBV4-2 to TRBJ2-3; 13 bases align to TRBD2. The CDR3 has 23 residues. V lost 3 bases to trimming and J lost 0 bases; unmatched junction nucleotides: 21. Germline values: CDR1 LGHNA, CDR2 YNFKEQ. The CDR3 loop reads CASSHPGTSGIRHTASSTDTQYF. CDR3 nucleotides: TGTGCCAGCAGCCATCCCGGGACTAGCGGGATCAGGCATACCGCATCTAGCACAGATACGCAGTATTTT.

The sample holds many counts of this clonotype. CDR3 coding DNA: TGCAGCGTTCCCGGGACAGCTGATGGCTACACCTTC. Translated, it gives CSVPGTADGYTF. V gene TRBV29-1 combines with J gene TRBJ1-2, with 7 positions matching TRBD1. V lost 5 bases and J lost 6; bases outside the gene matches: 6. Germline V gene data show CDR1 as SQVTM and CDR2 as ANQGSEA. The CDR3 contains 12 residues.

There are a few counts of this clonotype. This sequence joins TRBV7-9 and TRBJ2-1, with 9 bases fitting TRBD2. J was trimmed by 7 bases and V by 2 bases; bases with no gene match: 9. CDR3 length: 16 residues. Germline lookup yields CDR1 SEHNR and CDR2 FQNEAQ (reference sequence). CDR3 in DNA: TGTGCCAGCAGCTTAAAGGCGGGAGGGCCGGGAAATGAGCAGTTCTTC. It is translated as CASSLKAGGPGNEQFF.

As DNA, the CDR3 is TGTGCCAGCAGCCAAGATTTCGGCGGGACTCCATCATCGGGGAATGAGCAGTTCTTC. This sequence encodes CASSQDFGGTPSSGNEQFF. The rearrangement joins TRBV3-1 to TRBJ2-1; possible D gene TRBD2, 6 bases. V lost 0 bases, J lost 7 bases, and 25 bases lay in between. Germline V lookup: CDR1 LGHDT, CDR2 YNNKEL (reference sequence). The CDR3 runs 19 residues.

V is TRBV4-1 and J is TRBJ2-2, with 15 bases fitting TRBD2. V lost 3 bases to trimming and J lost 6 bases; unmatched junction nucleotides: 2. The CDR3 is 16 amino acids. Germline CDR1 MGHRA, CDR2 YSYEKL. CDR3 in DNA: TGCGCCAGCAGCCAGGGACTAGCGGGGGGAGCCGGGGAGCTGTTTTTT. Amino acids: CASSQGLAGGAGELFF.

The chain employs TRBV10-1 and TRBJ2-1; TRBD2 is a possible D gene (5 bases). The CDR3 is made up of 15 amino acids. V shed 5 bases and J shed 4 bases, with 15 bases lying between them. Per germline, CDR1 WNHNN and CDR2 SYGVQD (reference sequence). CDR3 coding DNA: TGCGCCAGCAGTCTAGCCGGGATTGAATACAATGAGCAGTTCTTC. Residues: CASSLAGIEYNEQFF.

Notes on this clonotype: At one boundary the junction diverges from the germline segment, which might be a read error. This chain uses TRBV7-9 with TRBJ2-7, with 10 positions matching TRBD1. Germline lookup yields CDR1 SEHNR and CDR2 FQNEAQ (reference sequence). CDR3 length: 15 amino acids. The DNA of the CDR3 is TGTGCCAGCAGCCCGCCGGGACAGGGGAACTACGAGCAGTGCTTC. Translation gives CASSPPGQGNYEQCF.

This clonotype came up many times. The chain is built from TRBV7-9 and TRBJ1-5; D unclear. The germline gives CDR1 SEHNR, CDR2 FQNEAQ (reference sequence). Trimming removed 3 bases at V and 0 bases at J, with 12 bases between. The CDR3 extends over 16 amino acids. The chain's CDR3 is CASSLAGQDSNQPQHF. As DNA, the CDR3 is TGTGCCAGCAGCTTGGCCGGGCAGGATAGCAATCAGCCCCAGCATTTT.

This clonotype was recorded at least ten times. The chain carries TRBV18 and TRBJ2-3; TRBD1 agrees at 9 bases. From germline, CDR1 is KGHSH and CDR2 LQKENI. This CDR3 is 18 amino acids long. With 0 bases clipped from V and 0 bases from J, the junction kept 7 bases outside the gene matches. As DNA, the CDR3 is TGTGCCAGCTCACCACCCCGGGACAGGGCCACTAGCACAGATACGCAGTATTTT. Protein sequence: CASSPPRDRATSTDTQYF.